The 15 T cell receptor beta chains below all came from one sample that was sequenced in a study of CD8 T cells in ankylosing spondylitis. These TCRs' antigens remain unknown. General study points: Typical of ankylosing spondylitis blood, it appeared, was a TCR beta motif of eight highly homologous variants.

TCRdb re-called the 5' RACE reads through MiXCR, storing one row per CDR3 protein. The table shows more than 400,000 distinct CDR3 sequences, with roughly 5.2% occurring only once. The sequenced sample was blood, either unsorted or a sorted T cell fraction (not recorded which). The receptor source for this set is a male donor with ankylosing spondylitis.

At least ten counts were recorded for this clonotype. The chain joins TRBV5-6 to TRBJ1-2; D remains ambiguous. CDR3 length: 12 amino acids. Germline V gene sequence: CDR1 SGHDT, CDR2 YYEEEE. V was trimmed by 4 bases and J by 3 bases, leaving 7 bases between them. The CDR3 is CASSPVDYGYTF. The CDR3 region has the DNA TGTGCCAGCAGCCCGGTCGACTATGGCTACACCTTC.

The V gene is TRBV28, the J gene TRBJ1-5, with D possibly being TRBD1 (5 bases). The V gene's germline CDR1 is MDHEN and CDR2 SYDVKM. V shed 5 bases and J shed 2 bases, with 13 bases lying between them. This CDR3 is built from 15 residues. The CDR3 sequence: CASSGGGEGNQPQHF. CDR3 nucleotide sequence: TGTGCCAGCAGTGGGGGGGGAGAAGGCAATCAGCCCCAGCATTTT.

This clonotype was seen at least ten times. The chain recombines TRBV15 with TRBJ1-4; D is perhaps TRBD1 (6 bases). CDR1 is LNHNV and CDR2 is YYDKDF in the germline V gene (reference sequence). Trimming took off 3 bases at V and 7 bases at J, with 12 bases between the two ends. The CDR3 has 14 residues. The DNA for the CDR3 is TGTGCCACCAGCAGTGGGGGCCCTGGTGAAAAACTGTTTTTT. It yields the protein CATSSGGPGEKLFF.

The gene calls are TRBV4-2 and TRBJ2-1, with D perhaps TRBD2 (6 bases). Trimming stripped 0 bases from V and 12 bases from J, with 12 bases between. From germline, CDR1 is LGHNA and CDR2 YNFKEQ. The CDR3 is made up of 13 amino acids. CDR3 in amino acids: CASSQEWRETQFF. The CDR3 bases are TGTGCCAGCAGCCAAGAGTGGAGGGAGACGCAGTTCTTC.

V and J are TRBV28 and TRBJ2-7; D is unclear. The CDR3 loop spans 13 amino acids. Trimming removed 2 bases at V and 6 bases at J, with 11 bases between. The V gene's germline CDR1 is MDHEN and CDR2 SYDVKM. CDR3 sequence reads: CASSLEVIPEQYF. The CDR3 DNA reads TGTGCCAGCAGTTTAGAAGTGATCCCCGAGCAGTACTTC.

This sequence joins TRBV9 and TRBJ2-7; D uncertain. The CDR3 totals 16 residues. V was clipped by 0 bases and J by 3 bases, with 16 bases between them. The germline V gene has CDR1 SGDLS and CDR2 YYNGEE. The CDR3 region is CASSVARQDAIYEQYF. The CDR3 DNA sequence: TGTGCCAGCAGCGTAGCGAGGCAGGACGCTATCTACGAGCAGTACTTC.

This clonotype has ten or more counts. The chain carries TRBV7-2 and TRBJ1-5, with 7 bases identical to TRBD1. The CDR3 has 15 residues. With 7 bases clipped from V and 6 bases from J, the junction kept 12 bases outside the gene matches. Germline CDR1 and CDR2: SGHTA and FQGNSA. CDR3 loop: CASNLQGSEGQPQHF. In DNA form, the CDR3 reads TGTGCCAGCAACCTACAGGGGTCGGAGGGTCAGCCCCAGCATTTT.

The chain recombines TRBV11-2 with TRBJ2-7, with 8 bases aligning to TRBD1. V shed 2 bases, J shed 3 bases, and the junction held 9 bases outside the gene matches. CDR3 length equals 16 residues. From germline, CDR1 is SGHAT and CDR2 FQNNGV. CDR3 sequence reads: CASSLRTGTYFYEQYF. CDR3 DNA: TGTGCCAGCAGCTTAAGGACAGGGACGTATTTCTACGAGCAGTACTTC.

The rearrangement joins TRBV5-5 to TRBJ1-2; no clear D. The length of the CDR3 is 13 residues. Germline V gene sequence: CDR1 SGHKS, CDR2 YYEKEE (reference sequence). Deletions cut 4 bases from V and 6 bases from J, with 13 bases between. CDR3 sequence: CASSPTRLDGYTF. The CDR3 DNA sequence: TGTGCCAGCAGCCCCACGCGGCTAGATGGCTACACCTTC.

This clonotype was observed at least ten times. Here the CDR3 reads CASSEGALNYEQYF. The CDR3 region has the DNA TGTGCCAGCAGCGAGGGGGCCTTGAATTACGAGCAGTACTTC. The genes are TRBV7-6 and TRBJ2-7; TRBD1 aligns across 7 bases. The germline V gene encodes CDR1 SGHVS and CDR2 FNYEAQ. V was pared by 5 bases and J by 4 bases, with 8 bases of the junction left unmatched. The CDR3 spans 14 residues.

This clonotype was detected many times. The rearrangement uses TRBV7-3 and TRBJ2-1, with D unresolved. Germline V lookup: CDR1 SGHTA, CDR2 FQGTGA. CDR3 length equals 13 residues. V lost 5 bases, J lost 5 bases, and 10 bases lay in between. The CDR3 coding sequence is TGTGCCAGCAGCCCCTGGGGAAACAATGAGCAGTTCTTC. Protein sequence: CASSPWGNNEQFF.

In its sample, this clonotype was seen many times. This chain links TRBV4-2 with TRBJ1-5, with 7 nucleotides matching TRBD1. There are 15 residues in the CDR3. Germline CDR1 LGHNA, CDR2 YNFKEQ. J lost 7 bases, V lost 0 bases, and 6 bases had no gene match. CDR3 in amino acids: CASSQEQGRNQPQHF. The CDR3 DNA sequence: TGTGCCAGCAGCCAAGAACAGGGGCGTAACCAGCCCCAGCATTTT.

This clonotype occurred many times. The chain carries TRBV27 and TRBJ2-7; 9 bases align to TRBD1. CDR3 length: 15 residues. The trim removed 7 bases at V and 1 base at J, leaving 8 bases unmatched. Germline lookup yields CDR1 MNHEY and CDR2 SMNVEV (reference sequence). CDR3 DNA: TGTGCCAGCATGTACACAGGGGGCAGGTCCTACGAGCAGTACTTC. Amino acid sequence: CASMYTGGRSYEQYF.

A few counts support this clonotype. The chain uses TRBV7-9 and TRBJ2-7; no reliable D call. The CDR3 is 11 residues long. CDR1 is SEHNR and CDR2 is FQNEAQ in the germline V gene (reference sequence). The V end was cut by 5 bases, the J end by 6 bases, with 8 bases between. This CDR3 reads CASSNLPEQYF. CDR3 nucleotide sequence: TGTGCCAGCAGCAACCTCCCCGAGCAGTACTTC.

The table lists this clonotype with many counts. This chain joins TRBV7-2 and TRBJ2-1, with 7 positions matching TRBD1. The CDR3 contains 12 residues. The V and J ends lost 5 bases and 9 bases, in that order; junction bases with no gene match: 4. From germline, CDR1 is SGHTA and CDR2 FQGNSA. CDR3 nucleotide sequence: TGTGCCAGCAGCCCACAGGGGAGTGAGCAGTTCTTC. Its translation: CASSPQGSEQFF.